Shown below are 18 T cell receptor beta chains from a single sample sequenced in a study of blood T cells in healthy people across ages. The second PCR ran about 6 to 12 cycles with a sample-barcoded 5' primer and J-beta primers. Each CDR3 protein is one row after TCRdb ran MiXCR on the 5' RACE reads. Among approximately 2,000,000 distinct CDR3 sequences listed, more than 35% were seen once. Input material: blood. The source of these receptors is a human donor in good health.

This clonotype came up a few times. The chain is built from TRBV2 and TRBJ2-1; D is possibly TRBD1 (6 bases). V lost 8 bases and J lost 0, with 23 bases in between. The V gene's germline CDR1 is SNHLY and CDR2 FYNNEI. The length of the CDR3 is 18 residues. The DNA of the CDR3 is TGTGCCAGCGGAGTGAGCTTTTCGACAGGCAGCTCCTACAATGAGCAGTTCTTC. Its translation is CASGVSFSTGSSYNEQFF. Filled out from reference TRBV2 and TRBJ2-1, the complete variable domain reads EPEVTQTPSHQVTQMGQEVILRCVPISNHLYFYWYRQILGQKVEFLVSFYNNEISEKSEIFDDQFSVERPDGSNFTLKIRSTKLEDSAMYFCASGVSFSTGSSYNEQFFGPGTRLTVL.

This clonotype has only a few counts. This sequence joins TRBV29-1 and TRBJ2-7; D not certain. The CDR3 extends over 12 amino acids. Germline-derived CDR1 and CDR2 are SQVTM and ANQGSEA. V gave up 0 bases and J gave up 1 base, with 4 bases separating them. The CDR3 protein is CSVEEDSYEQYF. CDR3 nucleotide sequence: TGCAGCGTTGAAGAAGATTCCTACGAGCAGTACTTC.

The chain joins TRBV24-1 to TRBJ2-3; 9 bases are shared with TRBD2. CDR1 and CDR2 (germline): KGHDR, SFDVKD. V gave up 9 bases and J gave up 2 bases; unmatched junction bases: 8. This CDR3 comprises 15 residues. The CDR3, as DNA: TGTGCCACCGGCTCCCTAGCGGGAAACACAGATACGCAGTATTTT. This sequence encodes CATGSLAGNTDTQYF.

The gene calls are TRBV20-1 and TRBJ1-2; D is undetermined. There are 12 residues in the CDR3. Trimming pared 2 bases from V and 8 bases from J, leaving 12 bases between. Germline assignment: CDR1 DFQATT and CDR2 SNEGSKA (reference sequence). In DNA, the CDR3 is TGCAGTGCTAGACTCGGGTTTGCCGGCTACACCTTC. Encoded protein: CSARLGFAGYTF.

The sample holds a few counts of this clonotype. The V and J genes are TRBV20-1 and TRBJ1-6; tentative D call: TRBD1 (5 bases). The V end was cut by 0 bases, the J end by 8 bases, with 14 bases between. There are 15 residues in the CDR3. Germline CDR1 reads DFQATT; CDR2 reads SNEGSKA (reference sequence). CDR3 in amino acids: CSARDQGREYSPLHF. The CDR3 nucleotides are TGCAGTGCTAGAGATCAGGGAAGGGAGTATTCACCCCTCCACTTT.

The V and J genes are TRBV5-6 and TRBJ2-4; 9 bases agree with TRBD1. The DNA end lines up better with TRBJ2-5; the J call may be wrong. The germline CDR1 and CDR2 sequences are SGHDT and YYEEEE. The CDR3 loop spans 17 amino acids. DNA of the CDR3: TGTGCCAGCAGCTCCCGGGACAGGGATAAAGCATCGGAGACCCAGTACTTC. It codes for CASSSRDRDKASETQYF.

This clonotype was detected only a few times. The gene calls are TRBV19 and TRBJ2-1; D is possibly TRBD1 (5 bases). The CDR3 contains 15 residues. V shed 4 bases and J shed 0 bases, with 10 bases lying between them. Germline V gene sequence: CDR1 LNHDA, CDR2 SQIVND (reference sequence). Written as DNA, the CDR3 is TGTGCCAGTAGTACAGGGTACGGCTCCTACAATGAGCAGTTCTTC. Translating gives CASSTGYGSYNEQFF.

The CDR3 DNA reads TGTGCCAGCAGCCGAATCTGGGCAGGGGAGGACTATGGCTACACCTTC. Translation gives CASSRIWAGEDYGYTF. The rearrangement joins TRBV7-2 to TRBJ1-2; D is perhaps TRBD1 (6 bases). CDR1 is SGHTA and CDR2 is FQGNSA in the germline V gene. The CDR3 has 16 residues. V gave up 5 bases and J gave up 3 bases, with 19 bases separating them.

This clonotype was seen a single time. The chain couples TRBV11-2 to TRBJ2-1, with 12 bases identical to TRBD2. V was clipped by 1 base and J by 10 bases; unmatched bases: 5. This CDR3 region has 15 residues. The germline gives CDR1 SGHAT, CDR2 FQNNGV. The CDR3 here is CASSLGTSGAEEQFF. CDR3 in DNA: TGTGCCAGCAGCTTAGGGACTAGCGGGGCAGAAGAGCAGTTCTTC.

The V and J genes are TRBV19 and TRBJ2-7; D unresolved. The ends were cut back, 3 bases at V and 0 bases at J, with 9 bases in the middle. The CDR3 runs to 14 residues. CDR1 and CDR2 (germline): LNHDA, SQIVND (reference sequence). CDR3 amino acids: CASSMKRTSYEQYF. CDR3 nucleotides: TGTGCCAGTAGTATGAAGAGAACCTCCTACGAGCAGTACTTC.

V gene TRBV28 combines with J gene TRBJ2-3; 8 positions match TRBD1. V was clipped by 2 bases and J by 5 bases; unmatched bases: 6. The germline V gene encodes CDR1 MDHEN and CDR2 SYDVKM. CDR3 size: 15 residues. The CDR3 is CASSLGQGREDTQYF. The CDR3 coding sequence is TGTGCCAGCAGTTTAGGACAGGGAAGAGAAGATACGCAGTATTTT.

This clonotype was counted only a few times. The rearrangement joins TRBV6-2 or TRBV6-3 to TRBJ1-2; 8 positions agree with TRBD1. V was clipped by 4 bases and J by 7 bases; unmatched bases: 11. The CDR3 contains 15 residues. Per germline, CDR1 MNHEY and CDR2 SVGEGT. As DNA, the CDR3 is TGTGCCAGCAGTTCAGTCCCGGACAGGGTCGTTGGCTACACCTTC. This sequence encodes CASSSVPDRVVGYTF.

The CDR3 region has the DNA TGTGCCAGCAGCTTCGGGACTCCCGCTCCGTTCTTC. It translates to CASSFGTPAPFF. The V call is TRBV13, the J call TRBJ2-1; possible D gene TRBD2, 6 bases. The V end lost 3 bases, the J end lost 15 bases, and 15 bases lay between the germline ends. CDR1 is PRHDT, CDR2 FYEKMQ, per germline (reference sequence). CDR3 length: 12 residues.

The chain combines TRBV6-1 with TRBJ2-7; no clear D gene. In germline, CDR1 is MNHNS, CDR2 SASEGT. The CDR3 totals 13 residues. The V end was cut by 1 base, the J end by 3 bases, with 7 bases between. CDR3 loop: CASSEDPRYEQYF. Here the CDR3 DNA reads TGTGCCAGCAGTGAAGATCCACGCTACGAGCAGTACTTC.

On this clonotype: One end of the junction is discordant with germline, which a read error may explain. This chain uses TRBV29-1 with TRBJ2-5; 10 nucleotides line up with TRBD2. The CDR3 length is 14 residues. Germline CDR1 SQVTM, CDR2 ANQGSEA. This CDR3 reads CSVSSGGYQETRYF. The CDR3 DNA sequence: TGCAGCGTTAGTAGCGGGGGGTACCAAGAGACCCGGTACTTC.

This chain joins TRBV28 and TRBJ2-5, with D perhaps TRBD2 (6 bases). CDR1 is MDHEN and CDR2 is SYDVKM in the germline V gene. The length of the CDR3 is 14 residues. The V end lost 8 bases, the J end lost 4 bases, and 17 bases lay between the germline ends. The CDR3 nucleotides read TGTGCCAGCGGCCTGACCCAGACTAGAGAGACCCAGTACTTC. It encodes CASGLTQTRETQYF. Supplemented by reference TRBV28 and TRBJ2-5, the full variable domain reads DVKVTQSSRYLVKRTGEKVFLECVQDMDHENMFWYRQDPGLGLRLIYFSYDVKMKEKGDIPEGYSVSREKKERFSLILESASTNQTSMYLCASGLTQTRETQYFGPGTRLLVL.

The chain recombines TRBV28 with TRBJ1-1; D remains ambiguous. Germline loops: CDR1 MDHEN, CDR2 SYDVKM. The CDR3 consists of 13 residues. V lost 6 bases and J 5 bases, leaving 13 bases between the germline ends. The CDR3 nucleotides read TGTGCCAGCAGCCCGCAGTCGTGGACTGAAGCTTTCTTT. Translating it yields CASSPQSWTEAFF.

The rearrangement uses TRBV5-6 and TRBJ2-1, with D possibly being TRBD1 (8 bases). The germline V gene has CDR1 SGHDT and CDR2 YYEEEE. V gave up 4 bases and J gave up 3 bases, with 23 bases separating them. The CDR3 sequence is 18 residues long. As DNA, the CDR3 is TGTGCCAGCAGCGGAGAGGGGGGGACAGGCGAACTCTACAATGAGCAGTTCTTC. Residues: CASSGEGGTGELYNEQFF.